The 10 T cell receptor beta chains reported below all come from one sample, sequenced in a study of blood T cell repertoires in COVID-19. Produced via immunoSEQ multiplex PCR; TCRdb's table is partial and in-frame only. The table lists about 520,000 clones, 70% to 90% of them singletons, with 3% to 3.5% in the top ten. The sample consisted of peripheral blood. Receptor source: a human donor in a cohort sampled during active COVID-19.

The chain recombines TRBV7-2 with TRBJ1-6; 10 bases are shared with TRBD1. J lost 9 bases, V lost 3 bases, and 5 bases had no gene match. CDR3 size: 15 residues. CDR1 is SGHTA and CDR2 is FQGNSA in the germline V gene. CDR3 DNA: TGTGCCAGCAGCTTCGGACAGGGGGTAGGTTCACCCCTCCACTTT. Protein sequence: CASSFGQGVGSPLHF.

The chain uses TRBV7-3 and TRBJ1-3; D remains unclear. Germline lookup yields CDR1 SGHTA and CDR2 FQGTGA. The CDR3 runs to 16 residues. V lost 2 bases and J 0 bases, leaving 11 bases between the germline ends. CDR3 sequence (DNA): TGTGCCAGCAGCTTAGGGCCGTTGAGCTCTGGAAACACCATATATTTT. It translates to CASSLGPLSSGNTIYF.

The chain links TRBV7-2 to TRBJ1-2, with 7 bases identical to TRBD1. CDR1 and CDR2 (germline): SGHTA, FQGNSA. After removal of 3 bases from V and 7 bases from J, the junction contained 23 bases not matched to a gene. The CDR3 spans 19 residues. The CDR3 region has the DNA TGTGCCAGCAGCTTTTCTCGACTCCGGGACAGACTTTCTTTCGCTGGCTACACCTTC. Its protein product is CASSFSRLRDRLSFAGYTF. Drawing the rest from reference TRBV7-2 and TRBJ1-2, the complete variable domain is GAGVSQSPSNKVTEKGKDVELRCDPISGHTALYWYRQSLGQGLEFLIYFQGNSAPDKSGLPSDRFSAERTGGSVSTLTIQRTQQEDSAVYLCASSFSRLRDRLSFAGYTFGSGTRLTVV.

The rearrangement links TRBV25-1 to TRBJ2-7, with no clear D. V lost 4 bases and J lost 1, with 8 bases in between. This CDR3 is built from 13 residues. Germline assignment: CDR1 MGHDK and CDR2 SYGVNS. CDR3 loop: CASSVYGSYEQYF. CDR3 nucleotides: TGTGCCAGCAGTGTTTACGGGTCCTACGAGCAGTACTTC.

The J gene is TRBJ2-3, the V gene TRBV3-1 (or the pseudogene TRBV3-2), with unresolved D. CDR3 size: 16 residues. The V and J ends lost 2 bases and 0 bases respectively, with 12 bases between them. Germline loops: CDR1 LGHDT, CDR2 YNNKEL (reference sequence). The CDR3 DNA sequence: TGTGCCAGCAGCCAATTACGGGTGGCTAGCACAGATACGCAGTATTTT. Protein sequence: CASSQLRVASTDTQYF.

This clone came up once. This chain uses TRBV30 with TRBJ2-3, with TRBD2 matching 7 bases. Germline lookup yields CDR1 GTSNPN and CDR2 SVGIG (reference sequence). The CDR3 loop spans 14 amino acids. The junction had 9 bases not matched to a gene; V was cut back by 2 bases and J by 7 bases. As DNA, the CDR3 is TGTGCCTGGAGTCTGGTAGCGGGTTCGAATACGCAGTATTTT. Amino acid sequence: CAWSLVAGSNTQYF.

V gene TRBV11-1 combines with J gene TRBJ2-1; 8 bases match TRBD2. This CDR3 is 15 amino acids long. Germline CDR1 SGHAT, CDR2 FQDESV (reference sequence). Losses at the gene ends were 2 bases for V and 0 bases for J; bases not matched to a gene: 0. CDR3 DNA sequence: TGTGCCAGCAGCTTACTAGCGGGCTCCTACAATGAGCAGTTCTTC. It encodes CASSLLAGSYNEQFF.

The rearrangement uses TRBV7-9 and TRBJ2-7, with TRBD2 identical over 7 bases. Trimming at V came to 5 bases and at J to 1 base, leaving 11 bases not matched to a gene. The CDR3 spans 16 residues. Germline CDR1 is SEHNR and CDR2 is FQNEAQ (reference sequence). As DNA, the CDR3 is TGTGCCAGCAGCCCCCGCTGGGGCGGGAGTTCCTACGAGCAGTACTTC. It is translated as CASSPRWGGSSYEQYF.

CDR3 sequence reads: CASRAHSRANTEAFF. As DNA, the CDR3 is TGTGCCAGCAGAGCCCACTCGAGGGCGAACACTGAAGCTTTCTTT. The rearrangement uses TRBV6-5 and TRBJ1-1, with D hard to call. V gave up 6 bases and J gave up 1 base, with 15 bases separating them. CDR3 length equals 15 residues. CDR1 MNHEY and CDR2 SVGAGI come from the germline V gene.

This chain links TRBV7-8 with TRBJ1-2; TRBD1 agrees at 9 bases. Germline values: CDR1 SGHVS, CDR2 FQNEAQ. V was clipped by 4 bases and J by 0 bases; unmatched bases: 3. This CDR3 contains 15 residues. The CDR3 sequence is CASSWRTGANYGYTF. CDR3 in DNA: TGTGCCAGCAGCTGGAGGACAGGGGCTAACTATGGCTACACCTTC.